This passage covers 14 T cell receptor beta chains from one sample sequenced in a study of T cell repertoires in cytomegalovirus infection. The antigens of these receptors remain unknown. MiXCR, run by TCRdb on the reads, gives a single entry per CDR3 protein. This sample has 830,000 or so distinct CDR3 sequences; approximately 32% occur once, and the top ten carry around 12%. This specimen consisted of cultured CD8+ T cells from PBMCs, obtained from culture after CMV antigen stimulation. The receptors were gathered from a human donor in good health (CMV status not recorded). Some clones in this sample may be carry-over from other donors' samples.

Written as DNA, the CDR3 is TGCGCCAGCAGCTTGGATCCCTGGACAGGAAAGAACACTGAAGCTTTCTTT. Its translation: CASSLDPWTGKNTEAFF. The chain joins TRBV5-1 to TRBJ1-1, with TRBD1 identical over 7 bases. This CDR3 region has 17 residues. The germline CDR1 and CDR2 sequences are SGHRS and YFSETQ. V lost 0 bases, J lost 1 base, and 9 bases stayed unmatched.

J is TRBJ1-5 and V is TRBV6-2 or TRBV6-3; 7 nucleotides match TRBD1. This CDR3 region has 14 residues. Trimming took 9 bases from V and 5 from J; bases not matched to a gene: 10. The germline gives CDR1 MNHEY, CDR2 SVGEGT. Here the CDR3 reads CARPRDRIDQPQHF. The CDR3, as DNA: TGTGCCAGACCCCGGGACAGAATAGATCAGCCCCAGCATTTT.

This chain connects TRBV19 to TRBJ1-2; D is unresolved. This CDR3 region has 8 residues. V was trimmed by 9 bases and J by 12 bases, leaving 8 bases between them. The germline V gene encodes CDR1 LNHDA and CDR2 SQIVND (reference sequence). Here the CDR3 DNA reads TGTGCCAGCGGACGAGACACCTTC. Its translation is CASGRDTF.

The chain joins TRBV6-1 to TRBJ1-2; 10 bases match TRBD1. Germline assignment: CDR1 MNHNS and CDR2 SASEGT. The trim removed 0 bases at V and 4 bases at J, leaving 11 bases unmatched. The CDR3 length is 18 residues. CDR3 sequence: CASSEALFGTGDSYGYTF. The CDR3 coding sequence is TGTGCCAGCAGTGAAGCCCTCTTCGGGACAGGGGACTCCTATGGCTACACCTTC.

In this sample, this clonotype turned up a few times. In DNA, the CDR3 is TGTGCCAGCAGCTTCGGCCACTCCCCGTACGAGCAGTACGTC. Residues: CASSFGHSPYEQYV. V is TRBV7-3 and J is TRBJ2-7; D is unclear. The V end lost 3 bases, the J end lost 4 bases, and 13 bases lay between the germline ends. From germline, CDR1 is SGHTA and CDR2 FQGTGA. The CDR3 consists of 14 residues.

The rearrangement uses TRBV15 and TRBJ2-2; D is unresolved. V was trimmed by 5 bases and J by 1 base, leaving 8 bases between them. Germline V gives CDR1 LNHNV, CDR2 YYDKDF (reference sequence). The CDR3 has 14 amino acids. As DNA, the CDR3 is TGTGCCACCAGCCCCGTTGGGAACACCGGGGAGCTGTTTTTT. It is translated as CATSPVGNTGELFF.

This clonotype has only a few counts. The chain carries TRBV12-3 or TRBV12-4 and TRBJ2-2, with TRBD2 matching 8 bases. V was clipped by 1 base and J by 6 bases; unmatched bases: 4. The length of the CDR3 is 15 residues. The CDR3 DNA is TGTGCCAGCAGTTTAGTTTACGGGGGGGCCGGGGAGCTGTTTTTT. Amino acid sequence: CASSLVYGGAGELFF.

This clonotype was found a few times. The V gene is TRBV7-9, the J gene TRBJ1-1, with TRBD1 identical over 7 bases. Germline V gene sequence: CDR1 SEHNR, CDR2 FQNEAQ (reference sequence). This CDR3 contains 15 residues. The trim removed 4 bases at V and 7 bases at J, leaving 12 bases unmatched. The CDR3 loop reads CASSSRQGTLLEAFF. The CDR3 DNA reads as TGTGCCAGCAGCTCTAGACAGGGTACTCTACTTGAAGCTTTCTTT.

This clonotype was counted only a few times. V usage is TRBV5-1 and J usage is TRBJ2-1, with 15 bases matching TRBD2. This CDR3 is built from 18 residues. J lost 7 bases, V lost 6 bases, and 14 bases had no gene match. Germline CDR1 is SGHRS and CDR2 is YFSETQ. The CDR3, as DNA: TGCGCCAGCACCCCGCGAGGACTAGCGGGGGGGCCGGGGAATGAGCAGTTCTTC. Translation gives CASTPRGLAGGPGNEQFF.

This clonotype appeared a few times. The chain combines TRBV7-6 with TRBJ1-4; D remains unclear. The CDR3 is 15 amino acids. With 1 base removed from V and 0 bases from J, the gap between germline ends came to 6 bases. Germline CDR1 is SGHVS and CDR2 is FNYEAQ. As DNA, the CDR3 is TGTGCCAGCAGCTTAGGGTCCCCAACTAATGAAAAACTGTTTTTT. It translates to CASSLGSPTNEKLFF.

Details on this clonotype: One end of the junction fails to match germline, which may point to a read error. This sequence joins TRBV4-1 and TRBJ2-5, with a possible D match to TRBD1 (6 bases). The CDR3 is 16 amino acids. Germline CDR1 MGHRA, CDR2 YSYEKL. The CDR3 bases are TGCGCCAGCAGCCCCTATGTAGGGGGAAGCGAAGAGACCCAGCACTTC. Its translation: CASSPYVGGSEETQHF.

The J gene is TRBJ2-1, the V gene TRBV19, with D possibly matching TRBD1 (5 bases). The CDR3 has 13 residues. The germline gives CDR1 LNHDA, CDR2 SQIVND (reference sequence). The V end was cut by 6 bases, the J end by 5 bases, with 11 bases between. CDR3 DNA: TGTGCCAGTAGGACAGAACCACACAATGAGCAGTTCTTC. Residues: CASRTEPHNEQFF.

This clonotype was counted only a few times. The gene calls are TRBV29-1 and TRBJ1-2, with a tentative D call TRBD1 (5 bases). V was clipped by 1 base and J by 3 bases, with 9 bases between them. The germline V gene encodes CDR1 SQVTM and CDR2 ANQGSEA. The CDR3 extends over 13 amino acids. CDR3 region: CSVEGLGDYGYTF. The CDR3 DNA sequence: TGCAGCGTTGAAGGCCTGGGGGACTATGGCTACACCTTC. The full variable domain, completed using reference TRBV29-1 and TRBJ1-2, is SAVISQKPSRDICQRGTSLTIQCQVDSQVTMMFWYRQQPGQSLTLIATANQGSEATYESGFVIDKFPISRPNLTFSTLTVSNMSPEDSSIYLCSVEGLGDYGYTFGSGTRLTVV.

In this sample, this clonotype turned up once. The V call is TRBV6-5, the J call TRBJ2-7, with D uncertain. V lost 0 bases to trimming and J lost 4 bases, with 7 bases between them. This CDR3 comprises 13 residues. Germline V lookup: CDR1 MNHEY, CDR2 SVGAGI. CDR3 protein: CASSYSLGYEQYV. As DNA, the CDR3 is TGTGCCAGCAGTTACTCGCTTGGGTACGAGCAGTACGTC.